This T cell receptor beta chain was documented in a study of OX40 agonist ivuxolimab in advanced cancers. Points from the study as a whole: Clonal expansion was seen in CD4+ and CD8+ blood T cells by week 6 at 0.1 to 3.0 mg/kg. Antigen specificity of clonally expanded peripheral T cells was not established.

Points on this clone: Its antigen is undetermined.

The CDR3 extends over 14 amino acids. Trimming removed 2 bases from V and 3 bases from J, with 10 bases in between. Germline V CDR1 and CDR2: SEHNR, FQNEAQ (reference sequence). Using immunoSEQ multiplex PCR, the repertoire was profiled, and TCRdb retains in-frame clones only, with some absent. The data show approximately 44,000 clones, 80% seen once. The sample was CD4+ or CD8+ T cells sorted from blood, taken in a trial of the OX40 agonist ivuxolimab. The clonotype comes from an adult with an advanced solid tumor such as melanoma, head and neck, liver or kidney cancer. The V call is TRBV7-9, the J call TRBJ1-2; D perhaps matches TRBD1 (5 bases). The CDR3 loop is CASSLSSGHYGYTF. CDR3 nucleotides: TGTGCCAGCAGCTTATCGTCAGGGCACTATGGCTACACCTTC. Looking up the rest from reference TRBV7-9 and TRBJ1-2 gives the full variable domain: DTGVSQNPRHKITKRGQNVTFRCDPISEHNRLYWYRQTLGQGPEFLTYFQNEAQLEKSRLLSDRFSAERPKGSFSTLEIQRTEQGDSAMYLCASSLSSGHYGYTFGSGTRLTVV.